Below, 10 T cell receptor beta chains from the same sample are listed, as sequenced in a study of blood T cell repertoires in COVID-19. Assay used: immunoSEQ multiplex PCR; TCRdb lists only in-frame clones, some missing. The sample contains tens of thousands of clones, roughly 80% of which appear only once. Sequenced: peripheral blood. Receptor source: an older woman with acute or convalescent COVID-19.

The chain uses TRBV6-5 and TRBJ1-6; the match to TRBD1 covers 10 bases. Looked up from germline, CDR1 is MNHEY and CDR2 is SVGAGI. Trimming removed 5 bases from V and 6 bases from J; junction bases left unmatched: 1. This CDR3 spans 14 amino acids. This chain's CDR3 is CASSRQGANSPLHF. The CDR3 DNA is TGTGCCAGCAGTAGACAGGGGGCTAATTCACCCCTCCACTTT.

This chain uses TRBV6-5 with TRBJ1-2; D uncertain. V was trimmed by 8 bases and J by 14 bases, leaving 18 bases between them. The CDR3 spans 11 residues. In germline, CDR1 is MNHEY, CDR2 SVGAGI. The CDR3: CASDEGSTTTF. The DNA for the CDR3 is TGTGCCAGCGACGAGGGCAGCACTACAACCTTC.

This clone has just one count. The V call is TRBV19, the J call TRBJ2-7; 9 bases match TRBD1. The junction had 3 bases not matched to a gene; V was cut back by 6 bases and J by 0 bases. CDR1 is LNHDA and CDR2 is SQIVND in the germline V gene (reference sequence). CDR3 length: 14 residues. CDR3 in amino acids: CASRGTGSSYEQYF. DNA for the CDR3: TGTGCCAGTAGGGGGACAGGGAGCTCCTACGAGCAGTACTTC. The full variable domain, with the rest looked up from reference TRBV19 and TRBJ2-7, is DGGITQSPKYLFRKEGQNVTLSCEQNLNHDAMYWYRQDPGQGLRLIYYSQIVNDFQKGDIAEGYSVSREKKESFPLTVTSAQKNPTAFYLCASRGTGSSYEQYFGPGTRLTVT.

This chain joins TRBV25-1 and TRBJ1-3; 7 nucleotides agree with TRBD1. The CDR3 length is 14 residues. With V trimmed by 5 bases and J by 2 bases, 3 bases remained unmatched. CDR1 MGHDK and CDR2 SYGVNS come from the germline V gene. The CDR3 sequence: CASSTQGTGNTIYF. For the CDR3, the DNA is TGTGCCAGCAGTACACAGGGGACTGGAAACACCATATATTTT.

The V gene is TRBV19, the J gene TRBJ1-1; D not certain. The CDR3 is 14 amino acids. V lost 1 base, J lost 1 base, and 7 bases lay in between. Germline CDR1 and CDR2: LNHDA and SQIVND (reference sequence). The CDR3 region is CASSIGAANTEAFF. DNA of the CDR3: TGTGCCAGTAGTATAGGGGCAGCGAACACTGAAGCTTTCTTT. Full variable domain (outside the CDR3, taken from reference TRBV19 and TRBJ1-1): DGGITQSPKYLFRKEGQNVTLSCEQNLNHDAMYWYRQDPGQGLRLIYYSQIVNDFQKGDIAEGYSVSREKKESFPLTVTSAQKNPTAFYLCASSIGAANTEAFFGQGTRLTVV.

J is TRBJ2-7 and V is TRBV7-8; D gene uncertain. V was cut by 3 bases and J by 0 bases, with 9 bases left in between. The CDR3 consists of 14 residues. Germline V gene lookup returns CDR1 SGHVS and CDR2 FQNEAQ. This chain's CDR3 is CASSFPGSSYEQYF. The CDR3 DNA is TGTGCCAGCAGCTTTCCAGGAAGCTCCTACGAGCAGTACTTC.

V usage is TRBV5-1 and J usage is TRBJ1-1; D is unclear. With 0 bases removed from V and 3 bases from J, the gap between germline ends came to 9 bases. CDR1 is SGHRS and CDR2 is YFSETQ in the germline V gene. The CDR3 length is 14 residues. The CDR3 region is CASSLDGPHTEAFF. DNA for the CDR3: TGCGCCAGCAGCTTGGATGGGCCCCACACTGAAGCTTTCTTT. Full variable domain (outside the CDR3, taken from reference TRBV5-1 and TRBJ1-1): KAGVTQTPRYLIKTRGQQVTLSCSPISGHRSVSWYQQTPGQGLQFLFEYFSETQRNKGNFPGRFSGRQFSNSRSEMNVSTLELGDSALYLCASSLDGPHTEAFFGQGTRLTVV.

A single count supports this clone. The chain links TRBV2 to TRBJ2-2, with 7 bases that match TRBD1. The CDR3 is 14 residues long. V was pared by 6 bases and J by 2 bases, with 3 bases of the junction left unmatched. Germline loops: CDR1 SNHLY, CDR2 FYNNEI. As DNA, the CDR3 is TGTGCCAGCAGAGGACAGGAAAACACCGGGGAGCTGTTTTTT. Amino acids: CASRGQENTGELFF.

The J gene is TRBJ2-3, the V gene TRBV6-5; D gene ambiguous. CDR3 size: 14 residues. Trimming removed 2 bases at V and 6 bases at J, with 12 bases between. Germline V gene data show CDR1 as MNHEY and CDR2 as SVGAGI. The CDR3 DNA sequence: TGTGCCAGCAGTTACCGGCCTACAGCTGATACGCAGTATTTT. Translation: CASSYRPTADTQYF.

The J gene is TRBJ1-5, the V gene TRBV19; the match to TRBD1 covers 9 bases. The V gene's germline CDR1 is LNHDA and CDR2 SQIVND (reference sequence). CDR3 length: 15 amino acids. The trim removed 6 bases at V and 5 bases at J, leaving 8 bases unmatched. In nucleotides, the CDR3 is TGTGCCAGTAGAGATAGGACAGGGGATTATCAGCCCCAGCATTTT. Amino acid sequence: CASRDRTGDYQPQHF.